This T cell receptor (beta chain) was documented in a study of blood T cells in healthy people across ages. Sample-barcoded 5' priming and a J-beta primer mix drove a second PCR of about 6 to 11 cycles. From the 5' RACE reads, TCRdb called clonotypes with MiXCR, one entry per CDR3 protein. This sample has roughly 1,800,000 distinct CDR3 sequences, with 49% found just once. Overall study results and limits: Estimates of total diversity, which came from one million sequenced T cells, were considered to be underestimates. With age, beta diversity per million T cells declined roughly linearly, significantly by around 43. Because sorting was not performed, PBMCs prevented conclusive naive versus antigen-experienced comparison.

On this clonotype itself: The antigen remains undetermined.

Sequenced sample: blood. The receptor comes from a woman in her thirties or forties in good health.

CDR3 in DNA: TGCGCCAGCAGCCCGTTCCCGGGGACAGGTCACAATGAGCAGTTCTTC. It specifies CASSPFPGTGHNEQFF. The genes are TRBV5-1 and TRBJ2-1; 8 nucleotides match TRBD1. The CDR3 is 16 residues long. The junction had 11 bases not matched to a gene; V was cut back by 4 bases and J by 5 bases. Germline CDR1 and CDR2: SGHRS and YFSETQ.